This T cell receptor beta chain appears in the sequencing data of a study of blood T cell repertoires in COVID-19. Turning to the study itself: The cDNA or gDNA used as material had been derived from T cells, B-cell-depleted T cells, or PBMCs.

Methods used by the authors: Amplified reference gene primers provided the basis for estimating nucleated cell counts. Data came from immunoSEQ multiplex PCR; TCRdb stores just in-frame clones and leaves some out. V, J and clone size were drawn from that table, and D and trimming were deduced from the DNA. The sample has nearly 200,000 clones, about 88% seen once; the top ten hold around 6.6%. The CDR3 loop spans 13 amino acids. The V gene's germline CDR1 is GTSNPN and CDR2 SVGIG (reference sequence). With 1 base removed from V and 3 bases from J, the gap between germline ends came to 9 bases. The sequence derives from a woman in her thirties or forties who had recovered from COVID-19. The V gene is TRBV30, the J gene TRBJ2-5; no definite D call. What was sequenced was peripheral blood. The CDR3: CAWSAAAEETQYF. The CDR3, as DNA: TGTGCCTGGAGTGCTGCGGCGGAAGAGACCCAGTACTTC.